The T cell receptor beta chain described here comes from a study of blood T cell repertoires in COVID-19. Study-wide background: From the United States, Italy and Spain came samples of acute and convalescent COVID-19. The cDNA or gDNA used as material had been derived from T cells, B-cell-depleted T cells, or PBMCs.

In the original workflow: The authors estimated nucleated cell counts from reference gene primer amplification. Generated by immunoSEQ multiplex PCR, the TCRdb table keeps only in-frame clones and is missing some. V and J calls and clone size are copied from that table; D and trimming were computed from the DNA. Of around 170,000 clones listed, over 70% are singletons. This clone was counted a few times. The CDR3 is 15 amino acids. The J segment lost 1 base and the V segment lost 1 base, leaving 1 base of the junction unmatched. Germline assignment: CDR1 MNHNS and CDR2 SASEGT. The V and J genes are TRBV6-1 and TRBJ2-1; 7 positions match TRBD1. The TCR comes from a woman aged 60-75 years with acute or convalescent COVID-19. Sequenced sample: peripheral blood. The CDR3 nucleotides are TGTGCCAGCAGTGAAGGGGGACAGTCCTACAATGAGCAGTTCTTC. This translates into CASSEGGQSYNEQFF.